The 18 T cell receptor beta chains reported below all come from one sample, sequenced in a study of cytomegalovirus exposure and HLA in healthy donors. Sequencing was performed with immunoSEQ multiplex PCR; in TCRdb, only in-frame clones are kept and a portion is missing. The data show some 150,000 clones, about 88% seen once. What was sequenced was PBMCs. These receptor sequences come from a woman under 30 in good health and CMV-seropositive.

A remark on this clone: Other DNA sequences in this specimen translate into the identical CDR3. V usage is TRBV18 and J usage is TRBJ1-1, with D possibly being TRBD1 (5 bases). V was shortened by 6 bases and J by 1 base, with 12 bases between the two germline ends. Per germline, CDR1 KGHSH and CDR2 LQKENI. This CDR3 contains 14 residues. The CDR3 DNA is TGTGCCAGCTCTCCGACGGGGGGGAACACTGAAGCTTTCTTT. Amino acids: CASSPTGGNTEAFF.

The genes are TRBV19 and TRBJ2-1; possible D gene TRBD2, 6 bases. CDR1 and CDR2 (germline): LNHDA, SQIVND (reference sequence). Between the trimmed V and J ends, which lost 5 bases and 6 bases, there was a span of 8 bases. CDR3 length: 12 residues. CDR3 loop: CASSGTPNEQFF. In nucleotides, the CDR3 is TGTGCCAGTAGTGGGACTCCCAATGAGCAGTTCTTC.

This clone showed up just a few times. The rearrangement joins TRBV6-1 to TRBJ2-2, with 9 bases matching TRBD2. Trimming removed 3 bases from V and 5 bases from J; junction bases left unmatched: 4. The CDR3 is made up of 15 amino acids. CDR1 and CDR2 from the germline V gene are MNHNS and SASEGT. The CDR3 region has the DNA TGTGCCAGCAGTGACCTAGCGGGAAAAACCGGGGAGCTGTTTTTT. Translation gives CASSDLAGKTGELFF.

In DNA form, the CDR3 reads TGTGCCAGTAGTAAGGGACAGGGGGACTCTGGGGCCAACGTCCTGACTTTC. Translating gives CASSKGQGDSGANVLTF. The chain links TRBV19 to TRBJ2-6; 11 positions agree with TRBD1. V shed 4 bases, J shed 0 bases, and the junction held 2 bases outside the gene matches. Germline assignment: CDR1 LNHDA and CDR2 SQIVND (reference sequence). This CDR3 region has 17 residues.

This clone was observed a single time. The V gene is TRBV11-3, the J gene TRBJ2-1; D is perhaps TRBD2 (5 bases). The length of the CDR3 is 15 residues. Germline V gene sequence: CDR1 SGHNT, CDR2 YENEEA. Deletions cut 1 base from V and 2 bases from J, with 9 bases between. The CDR3 nucleotides read TGTGCCAGCAGCTTAGGCGGGCTTACCTACAATGAGCAGTTCTTC. Translation: CASSLGGLTYNEQFF. The full variable domain, its missing parts supplied by reference TRBV11-3 and TRBJ2-1, is EAGVVQSPRYKIIEKKQPVAFWCNPISGHNTLYWYLQNLGQGPELLIRYENEEAVDDSQLPKDRFSAERLKGVDSTLKIQPAELGDSAVYLCASSLGGLTYNEQFFGPGTRLTVL.

This chain joins TRBV7-2 and TRBJ1-5, with D uncertain. The length of the CDR3 is 14 residues. Germline CDR1 is SGHTA and CDR2 is FQGNSA. V lost 2 bases, J lost 0 bases, and 5 bases lay in between. The CDR3 is CASSLTNSNQPQHF. The CDR3, as DNA: TGTGCCAGCAGCTTAACAAATAGCAATCAGCCCCAGCATTTT.

The chain has TRBV15 and TRBJ2-7, with a weak D call TRBD2 (5 bases). CDR1 and CDR2 (germline): LNHNV, YYDKDF (reference sequence). Trimming took 0 bases from V and 3 from J, leaving 18 bases between them. CDR3 length: 17 residues. CDR3 bases: TGTGCCACCAGCAGAGATCTCGGCCGTTTGAGGGTCTACGAGCAGTACTTC. This sequence encodes CATSRDLGRLRVYEQYF.

V and J are TRBV7-3 and TRBJ2-2; a possible D gene is TRBD1 (5 bases). Trimming took 4 bases from V and 4 from J, leaving 10 bases between them. Germline CDR1 and CDR2: SGHTA and FQGTGA. The CDR3 extends over 14 amino acids. The CDR3 protein is CASSSDRLTGELFF. The CDR3 DNA reads as TGTGCCAGCAGCTCAGACAGACTCACCGGGGAGCTGTTTTTT.

The rearrangement links TRBV27 to TRBJ1-5; D possibly corresponds to TRBD1 (5 bases). The CDR3 totals 14 residues. V was trimmed by 6 bases and J by 2 bases, leaving 11 bases between them. Germline V gives CDR1 MNHEY, CDR2 SMNVEV (reference sequence). The CDR3 sequence: CASSPLGRNQPQHF. In DNA, the CDR3 is TGTGCCAGCAGCCCACTGGGGCGCAATCAGCCCCAGCATTTT.

The rearrangement joins TRBV6-1 to TRBJ1-5; 8 bases are shared with TRBD1. Losses at the gene ends were 5 bases for V and 5 bases for J; bases not matched to a gene: 2. The CDR3 covers 13 residues. Germline CDR1 MNHNS, CDR2 SASEGT. The CDR3 loop is CASSIQGDQPQHF. The CDR3 region has the DNA TGTGCCAGCAGTATACAGGGGGATCAGCCCCAGCATTTT.

The chain couples TRBV19 to TRBJ2-7; 7 positions match TRBD1. The V segment lost 6 bases and the J segment 5 bases; nucleotides outside the gene matches: 4. Germline V gene lookup returns CDR1 LNHDA and CDR2 SQIVND (reference sequence). The CDR3 has 12 residues. The CDR3 coding sequence is TGTGCCAGTAGAACAGGGGCCCACGAGCAGTACTTC. This translates into CASRTGAHEQYF.

V and J are TRBV10-3 and TRBJ2-1, with 7 bases lining up with TRBD1. The trim removed 6 bases at V and 2 bases at J, leaving 13 bases unmatched. The CDR3 extends over 17 amino acids. CDR1 is ENHRY, CDR2 SYGVKD, per germline. Written as DNA, the CDR3 is TGTGCCATCAGAGTCGCCGAGAACAGGGGAACCTACAATGAGCAGTTCTTC. This sequence encodes CAIRVAENRGTYNEQFF.

CDR3 sequence: CASSFPRGIGTDTQYF. The DNA of the CDR3 is TGTGCCAGCAGCTTTCCCAGGGGGATTGGCACAGATACGCAGTATTTT. The chain has TRBV7-9 and TRBJ2-3; TRBD1 matches at 7 bases. This CDR3 spans 16 amino acids. Trimming at V came to 3 bases and at J to 1 base, leaving 7 bases not matched to a gene. Per the germline V gene, CDR1 is SEHNR and CDR2 is FQNEAQ (reference sequence). The variable domain in full, with the rest retrieved from reference TRBV7-9 and TRBJ2-3, is DTGVSQNPRHKITKRGQNVTFRCDPISEHNRLYWYRQTLGQGPEFLTYFQNEAQLEKSRLLSDRFSAERPKGSFSTLEIQRTEQGDSAMYLCASSFPRGIGTDTQYFGPGTRLTVL.

V is TRBV6-5 and J is TRBJ2-5; TRBD1 matches 9 bases. The CDR3 has 14 amino acids. In germline, CDR1 is MNHEY, CDR2 SVGAGI. V shed 5 bases and J 5 bases; nucleotides not matched to a gene: 6. The CDR3 protein is CASSTYRGRETQYF. CDR3 DNA: TGTGCCAGCAGTACTTACAGGGGGCGTGAGACCCAGTACTTC.

V gene TRBV5-1 combines with J gene TRBJ1-5; 7 nucleotides match TRBD1. J gave up 4 bases and V 3 bases, and 7 bases lay outside the gene matches. This CDR3 contains 15 residues. CDR1 SGHRS and CDR2 YFSETQ come from the germline V gene. CDR3 coding DNA: TGCGCCAGCAGCTCGGGAGGGGGCGGGAATCAGCCCCAGCATTTT. The encoded protein is CASSSGGGGNQPQHF.

The rearrangement links TRBV21-1 to TRBJ2-5; the table gives TRBD2 as D, unverified against the DNA. TRBV21-1 is a listed pseudogene. The CDR3 spans 15 residues. In nucleotides, the CDR3 is TGTGCCAGCAGCCCCCCCACTAGCGGACAAGAGACCCAGTACTTC. This encodes CASSPPTSGQETQYF.

This clone occurred once. The chain is built from TRBV7-8 and TRBJ1-3, with 7 bases aligning to TRBD1. This CDR3 has 14 amino acids. Germline V lookup: CDR1 SGHVS, CDR2 FQNEAQ. Germline trimming cut 5 bases from V and 4 bases from J; bases unmatched to any gene: 5. The CDR3 reads CASSPRQGGNTIYF. For the CDR3, the DNA is TGTGCCAGCAGCCCTCGACAGGGCGGAAACACCATATATTTT.

The V and J genes are TRBV7-9 and TRBJ2-3; D remains ambiguous. Germline V gene lookup returns CDR1 SEHNR and CDR2 FQNEAQ (reference sequence). V was cut by 2 bases and J by 0 bases, with 9 bases left in between. The CDR3 covers 15 residues. CDR3 protein: CASSLSLPSTDTQYF. CDR3 sequence (DNA): TGTGCCAGCAGCTTATCCCTACCTAGCACAGATACGCAGTATTTT.